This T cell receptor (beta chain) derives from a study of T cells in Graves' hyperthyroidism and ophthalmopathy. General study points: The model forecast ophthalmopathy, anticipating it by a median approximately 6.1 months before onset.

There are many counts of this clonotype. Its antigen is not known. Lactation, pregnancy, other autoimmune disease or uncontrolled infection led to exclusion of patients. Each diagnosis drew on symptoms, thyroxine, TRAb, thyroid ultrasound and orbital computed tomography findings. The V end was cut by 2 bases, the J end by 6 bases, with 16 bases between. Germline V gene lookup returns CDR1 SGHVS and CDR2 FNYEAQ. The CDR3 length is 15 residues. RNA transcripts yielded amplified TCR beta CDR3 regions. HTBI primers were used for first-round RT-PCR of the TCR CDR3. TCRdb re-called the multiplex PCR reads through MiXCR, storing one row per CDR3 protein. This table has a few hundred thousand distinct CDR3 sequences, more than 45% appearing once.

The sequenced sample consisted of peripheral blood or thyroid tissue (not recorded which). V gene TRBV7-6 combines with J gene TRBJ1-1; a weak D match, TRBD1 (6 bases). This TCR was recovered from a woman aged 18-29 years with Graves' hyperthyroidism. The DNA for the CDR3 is TGTGCCAGCAGCTTACAGCTTGGGGGCGCCGCTGAAGCTTTCTTT. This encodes CASSLQLGGAAEAFF.